This T cell receptor (beta chain) stems from a study of cytomegalovirus exposure and HLA in healthy donors (dated by TCRdb to about 2017). Turning to the overall study: In an earlier analysis of 450 to 750 of the donors, under 300 Gb of sequence data and 117 million unique TCR beta sequences from 150 million to 200 million T cells were reported. Donor age, sex, ethnicity and CMV serostatus were collected together with the repertoire data. Genome-wide SNP genotypes for about 65% of the 666 donors were used in a later genetic analysis, which treated that subset as a discovery cohort. Both class I and class II loci were covered by HLA typing, at four-digit resolution. The aim of the study was to test whether cataloging public T cell receptors could identify signatures of past pathogen exposure. The number of donors typed differed by locus, with 629-630 for A, B, C, DRB1 and DQB1, about 500 for DQA1, approximately 570 for DPA1, and over 400 for DPB1. Every repertoire in the discovery cohort had been generated on one and the same sequencing platform. Among about 370 genotyped donors of the cohort, an average of about 240,000 unique TCR beta nucleotide sequences was sequenced per donor, of which about 18% were non-productive. An earlier analysis of several hundred of the donors applied high-throughput TCR beta sequencing to assess whether each TCR beta V gene segment acted as functional or pseudogenic. An early release that covered 640 HLA-typed donors contained approximately 320 gigabases of sequencing data and roughly 84 million unique TCR sequences. A separate validation cohort of over a hundred different subjects was used in addition to the 666-subject first cohort. Because of strong linkage in the cohort, roughly five DR-DQ haplotypes were treated as single units for association and clustering. The T cell repertoires of under 750 subjects were profiled by immunosequencing and related to cytomegalovirus serostatus. To predict cytomegalovirus infection status, the study brought together high-throughput TCR immunosequencing, statistical association of individual TCRs with disease status, and machine learning. In a later analysis, previously published TCR beta repertoires from fewer than 750 donors were re-analyzed and high-resolution HLA genotyping was added so that TCR occurrence patterns could be studied. The genetic ancestry cluster associated with self-reported Caucasian donors included over 65% of the approximately 410 genotyped donors. In the later analysis, no new phenotypic data were used to find candidate immune exposures; instead, reliance was placed on TCR beta sequences and their occurrence across donors.

Receptor libraries were prepared by the immunoSEQ multiplex PCR assay. For the multiplex PCR, a mixture combining 60 forward primers for TCR Vbeta segments and 13 reverse primers for TCR Jbeta segments was used. The CDR3 region of rearranged TCR beta genes was amplified from genomic DNA by a multiplex PCR assay. The amplified TCR beta libraries were sequenced on the Illumina HiSeq System as 87-base-pair reads. Regarding the original processing steps: A later analysis counted some 80 million unique TCR beta chains across the 650 to 700 repertoires, and approximately 11 million of these chains were shared by at least two donors. A nearest-neighbor algorithm error-corrected the raw reads and collapsed the reads into unique sequences, merging closely related sequences to remove PCR and sequencing errors. V, D and J gene segments were assigned by aligning CDR3 sequences to IMGT reference sequences. For a sequence to be retained, a match of at least six nucleotides was required to both a V gene segment and a J gene segment. Rearrangements were classified as productive when the CDR3 lacked stop codons and remained in frame with V and J, and all other rearrangements were classified as non-productive. Following IMGT convention, CDR3 was defined as the stretch from the second conserved V-encoded cysteine to the conserved J-encoded phenylalanine. The earlier analysis of some 600 of the donors excluded sequences that lacked an unambiguous match to a single V gene segment. An earlier analysis of almost 600 of the donors classified V segments as functional when productive rearrangements were above 56.7% and as segregating when the standard deviation between donors was above 5%. A statistical classification framework was developed to diagnose cytomegalovirus status using the catalog of TCR beta chain sequences. In a later analysis, V and J genes were assigned by comparing TCR nucleotide sequences against IMGT/GENE-DB human TR gene sequences. Using the TCRdist pipeline, a later analysis assigned CDR3 sequences along with most-parsimonious VDJ recombination scenarios. A later analysis defined each TCR beta chain by its CDR3 amino acid sequence plus V-gene family, and excluded reads lacking a unique V-gene family. To address suspected cross-contamination and a sequencing artifact, a later analysis removed approximately 600 highly shared, low-generation-probability nucleotide sequences. In a later analysis, a clonal expansion index for each public chain was calculated from normalized within-repertoire ranks of inferred template counts. In a later analysis, generation probabilities were computed with a VDJ recombination model fitted to out-of-frame rearrangements, and the resulting probabilities were checked against IGoR. Hypergeometric tests were used in a later analysis to score TCR-TCR, TCR-HLA and TCR-CMV co-occurrence, with a repertoire-size bias correction applied to the TCR pairs. To estimate false discovery rates, a later analysis permuted the HLA or CMV assignments 20 times. In a later analysis, co-occurring TCRs were grouped with DBSCAN, and TCRdist sequence similarity was added when clustering was performed within HLA-allele-positive subsets. Co-occurrence clustering excluded repertoires with fewer than 30,000 or more than 120,000 public chains, plus five with anomalous nucleotide sharing. Held by TCRdb, this immuneACCESS table contains in-frame sequences only and omits some clones. Under half of the omission traces to an unresolved V gene where checked; the cause of the rest is unknown. V and J calls and clone size come straight from that table; D and trimming were deduced from the DNA. The sample has some 120,000 clones on record, roughly 14% of them singletons. The ten top clones hold 1.9% of the sample.

The germline V gene encodes CDR1 PRHDT and CDR2 FYEKMQ (reference sequence). The CDR3 measures 17 amino acids from cysteine to phenylalanine. The read is trimmed to its CDR3 DNA, 51 bases read in frame from base 1. V ends up 2 bases short and J 4 bases short, with an unmatched junction base count of 11. The paper's findings and limits, for the study overall: According to a later analysis, parvovirus B19, influenza, CMV and Epstein-Barr virus appeared linked to several top co-occurrence clusters. At a false discovery rate of 0.05, a later analysis linked 16,951 TCR beta sequences to specific HLA alleles. According to the authors, the approach could potentially be generalized to other disease states and immunological phenotypes. The earlier analysis of 587 of the donors excluded 15 to 20 rarely observed V segments, including chromosome 9 orphons, because counts were too low. Linkage disequilibrium might explain the correlated functional status among segregating V segments, but an unknown experimental factor could not be excluded. In a later genetic analysis, fewer N-insertions in productive TCRs were reported among donors in an Asian-associated ancestry cluster than the 666-donor mean. Sequencing depth was assumed to be roughly uniform across donors in the presence/absence analyses, though that assumption may not hold. When HLA alleles, especially DR and DQ, strongly co-occurred, attributing TCR associations to individual alleles was difficult. In a later analysis, TCR association rates were found to vary across HLA loci, with the most associated TCRs seen for DRB1 alleles and the fewest for HLA-C alleles. For the cohort, immune exposure information was limited to CMV serostatus. The study listed 164 TCR beta chains as associated with cytomegalovirus. In a later analysis, most CMV-associated TCR beta chains were found to appear HLA-restricted, with HLA associations seemingly driven largely by CMV exposure. Most TCR sequences were observed very rarely across donors, whereas some public TCRs were present in many individuals. Because HLA typing was missing for some donors at each locus, association tests included only the typed subset. An association between a missense DCLRE1C variant and V-gene and J-gene trimming of TCR beta chains was found in a later genetic analysis and replicated in an independent cohort. Because the 87-base-pair reads could not distinguish some IMGT-functional V segments, including TRBV6-2 and TRBV6-3, those segments were excluded. The sequencing pipeline was judged likely to have produced a cluster of highly shared sequence variants as a technical artifact. A few of the identified cytomegalovirus-associated TCR beta chains were confirmed in vitro to be specific for cytomegalovirus antigens. Broadly in line with IMGT annotations, most TCR beta V segments showed up in productive rearrangements about 87% or about 30% of the time in an earlier analysis of 587 of the donors. Cytomegalovirus status was reported to be diagnosed by the classifier with high specificity and sensitivity in both the original and validation cohorts. A further reported finding was that TCR beta sequences accurately predicted the HLA-A and HLA-B alleles for most subjects in the first cohort. A later analysis found that HLA-associated TCR beta chains were more clonally expanded and had lower generation probabilities than equally common non-associated chains. The cohort was sequenced for TCR beta chains only, and without alpha or paired-chain data the features that could be detected were limited.

In this sample, this clone turned up a few times. It lacks a known antigen. Base qualities are not at hand, and no much larger clone is one base apart. The cohort was made up of roughly 670 healthy bone marrow donors. At the time of sampling, all cohort members were nominally healthy, though unrecorded immune exposures were likely present. The donor was CMV seronegative and was included in the group of about 350 seronegative cohort members. A peripheral blood sample was collected from each donor, and TCR beta sequencing was performed on peripheral blood mononuclear cells. The Qiagen DNeasy Blood Extraction Kit was used to extract genomic DNA from the blood cell samples.

Recombination joined TRBV13 with TRBJ2-5, and 9 junctional nucleotides match TRBD2. The clonotype was recovered from a woman between 18 and 29 years old in good health and CMV-seronegative. The sequenced sample consisted of PBMCs. The nucleotides are TGTGCCAGCAGCTTAAGAGCGGGAGGAGGTACGCGAGAGACCCAGTACTTC. Translation gives CASSLRAGGGTRETQYF. The entire variable domain, with the stretches around the CDR3 drawn from the reference TRBV13 and TRBJ2-5 proteins, is AAGVIQSPRHLIKEKRETATLKCYPIPRHDTVYWYQQGPGQDPQFLISFYEKMQSDKGSIPDRFSAQQFSDYHSELNMSSLELGDSALYFCASSLRAGGGTRETQYFGPGTRLLVL.